This passage covers 3 T cell receptor beta chains from one sample sequenced in a study of T cell repertoires in cytomegalovirus infection. MiXCR, run by TCRdb on the reads, gives a single entry per CDR3 protein. Of some 300,000 distinct CDR3 sequences in the sample, 15% to 20% are singletons; the top ten hold 9.5% to 15%. Sequencing was done on a sample of PBMCs. The receptors were gathered from a human donor in good health (CMV status not recorded). Some clones in this sample may be carry-over from other donors' samples.

This clonotype was detected many times. This rearrangement joins TRBV11-1 to TRBJ2-5; D is undetermined. There are 16 residues in the CDR3. Germline lookup yields CDR1 SGHAT and CDR2 FQDESV (reference sequence). The V end lost 4 bases, the J end lost 1 base, and 16 bases lay between the germline ends. CDR3 amino acids: CASSSRALDGQETQYF. As DNA, the CDR3 is TGTGCCAGCAGCTCCCGGGCCTTGGACGGCCAAGAGACCCAGTACTTC.

In this sample, this clonotype turned up a few times. This rearrangement joins TRBV7-6 to TRBJ2-1, with 7 positions matching TRBD1. Trimming at V came to 8 bases and at J to 2 bases, leaving 9 bases not matched to a gene. Germline CDR1 reads SGHVS; CDR2 reads FNYEAQ. The CDR3 is 15 residues long. The DNA for the CDR3 is TGTGCCAGCGGCGCAGGGGGTAATCCCTACAATGAGCAGTTCTTC. Translated, it gives CASGAGGNPYNEQFF.

The rearrangement uses TRBV6-6 and TRBJ2-2; the D gene could be TRBD1 or TRBD2 (7 bases each). CDR3 size: 18 residues. Germline V gene data show CDR1 as MNHNY and CDR2 as SVGAGI (reference sequence). V lost 5 bases to trimming and J lost 1 base, with 20 bases between them. The CDR3: CASSDPGGARRNTGELFF. CDR3 bases: TGTGCCAGCAGTGACCCAGGGGGGGCCCGACGGAACACCGGGGAGCTGTTTTTT.